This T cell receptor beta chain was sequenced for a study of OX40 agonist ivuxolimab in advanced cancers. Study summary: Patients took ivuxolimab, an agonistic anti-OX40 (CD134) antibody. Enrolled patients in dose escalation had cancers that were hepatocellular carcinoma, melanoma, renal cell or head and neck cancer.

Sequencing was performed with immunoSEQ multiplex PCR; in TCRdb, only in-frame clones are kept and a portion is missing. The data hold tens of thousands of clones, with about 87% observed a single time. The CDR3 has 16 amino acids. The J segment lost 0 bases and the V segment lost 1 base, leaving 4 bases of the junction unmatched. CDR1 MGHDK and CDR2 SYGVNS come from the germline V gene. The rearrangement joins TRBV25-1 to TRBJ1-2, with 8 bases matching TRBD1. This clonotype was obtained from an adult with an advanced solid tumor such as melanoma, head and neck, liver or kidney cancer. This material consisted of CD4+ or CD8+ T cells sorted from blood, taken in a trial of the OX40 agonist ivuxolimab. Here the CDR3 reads CASSESGRGPNYGYTF. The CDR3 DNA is TGTGCCAGCAGTGAATCCGGCAGGGGGCCTAACTATGGCTACACCTTC.